Shown below are 16 T cell receptor beta chains from a single sample sequenced in a study of metastatic and nonmetastatic thyroid tumors. The entire patient cohort was treatment-naive prior to thyroid surgery. MiXCR reprocessed the PCR reads for TCRdb. Altogether 40,000 to 50,000 clones are present, less than 5% being singletons, with the ten largest covering 9.8%. Sequencing input: blood. Receptor source: a female donor with papillary thyroid cancer or a benign thyroid nodule (not recorded which). Some clones in this sample may be carry-over from other donors' samples.

The chain recombines TRBV28 with TRBJ1-5; D is perhaps TRBD1 (6 bases). Per the germline V gene, CDR1 is MDHEN and CDR2 is SYDVKM. The V end lost 3 bases, the J end lost 7 bases, and 16 bases lay between the germline ends. This CDR3 is 15 amino acids long. This chain's CDR3 is CASSLGQGFRQPQHF. The CDR3 DNA reads as TGTGCCAGCAGTTTGGGGCAGGGGTTCAGGCAGCCCCAGCATTTT.

This clone was found many times. The gene calls are TRBV19 and TRBJ1-4; a possible D gene is TRBD1 (6 bases). Germline V gene sequence: CDR1 LNHDA, CDR2 SQIVND (reference sequence). The CDR3 covers 14 residues. V was trimmed by 5 bases and J by 7 bases, leaving 14 bases between them. The CDR3 protein is CASSVPGQGEKLFF. The DNA for the CDR3 is TGTGCCAGTAGTGTACCGGGACAAGGTGAAAAACTGTTTTTT.

At least ten counts were recorded for this clone. This chain connects TRBV7-9 to TRBJ2-5, with a weak D call TRBD1 (5 bases). Germline values: CDR1 SEHNR, CDR2 FQNEAQ (reference sequence). With 4 bases removed from V and 5 bases from J, the gap between germline ends came to 8 bases. This CDR3 region has 12 residues. The CDR3: CASSSGWETQYF. CDR3 DNA: TGTGCCAGCAGCTCAGGGTGGGAGACCCAGTACTTC.

This clone was counted at least ten times. This rearrangement joins TRBV11-2 to TRBJ1-5; TRBD1 matches at 10 bases. V dropped 0 bases and J dropped 8; count of bases not matched to a gene: 4. Germline assignment: CDR1 SGHAT and CDR2 FQNNGV. There are 15 residues in the CDR3. The CDR3 spells CASSLEGDRGEPQHF. The CDR3 region has the DNA TGTGCCAGCAGCTTAGAGGGGGACAGGGGCGAGCCCCAGCATTTT.

There are a few counts of this clone. The genes are TRBV27 and TRBJ2-3; possibly TRBD1 or TRBD2 for D (5 bases each). The CDR3 sequence is 14 residues long. Trimming took 8 bases from V and 7 from J, leaving 19 bases between them. The germline gives CDR1 MNHEY, CDR2 SMNVEV (reference sequence). The CDR3 protein is CASRWGIGANTQYF. The CDR3 nucleotides are TGTGCCAGCCGATGGGGGATCGGCGCAAATACGCAGTATTTT.

This clone occurred many times. The chain has TRBV11-3 and TRBJ2-2; tentative D call: TRBD2 (6 bases). The germline V gene has CDR1 SGHNT and CDR2 YENEEA. Deletions cut 5 bases from V and 0 bases from J, with 16 bases between. The CDR3 consists of 17 residues. The CDR3 region is CASSISTGLANTGELFF. The CDR3 region has the DNA TGTGCCAGCAGCATAAGTACGGGACTTGCGAACACCGGGGAGCTGTTTTTT.

This clone was counted at least ten times. A single base separates this from a much larger clone, so it may be a read error. This specimen includes other DNA sequences encoding the same CDR3. This chain connects TRBV20-1 to TRBJ2-1, with TRBD2 identical over 11 bases. CDR1 and CDR2 (germline): DFQATT, SNEGSKA (reference sequence). This CDR3 has 15 amino acids. The CDR3 DNA sequence: TGCAGCGCTAGAATAGCGGGAGGGCCGCGGAATGAGCAGTTCTTC. This gives the protein CSARIAGGPRNEQFF.

This chain's CDR3 is CASSPTSGVQETQYF. CDR3 nucleotide sequence: TGTGCCAGCAGTCCGACTAGCGGGGTCCAAGAGACCCAGTACTTC. The chain carries TRBV6-2 or TRBV6-3 and TRBJ2-5; TRBD2 matches at 11 bases. Germline CDR1 MNHEY, CDR2 SVGEGT. The length of the CDR3 is 15 residues. The J segment lost 1 base and the V segment lost 5 bases, leaving 3 bases of the junction unmatched.

This clone was seen a few times. Distinct nucleotide sequences in the sample also encode this CDR3. J is TRBJ2-7 and V is TRBV27; possibly TRBD2 for D (5 bases). Looked up from germline, CDR1 is MNHEY and CDR2 is SMNVEV (reference sequence). Trimming cost V 3 bases and J 0 bases, with 15 bases left between them. The CDR3 has 16 amino acids. CDR3 DNA: TGTGCCAGCAGTTTGTCTCGGGGTGGAAGCTCCTACGAGCAGTACTTC. It is translated as CASSLSRGGSSYEQYF.

Many counts were recorded for this clone. This chain uses TRBV20-1 with TRBJ2-1; possibly TRBD2 for D (6 bases). This CDR3 has 13 residues. In germline, CDR1 is DFQATT, CDR2 SNEGSKA (reference sequence). CDR3 nucleotide sequence: TGCAGCGCGATTCGACTAGTGGGCAATGAGCAGTTCTTC. Translating gives CSAIRLVGNEQFF.

The chain is built from TRBV11-2 and TRBJ2-7; TRBD1 agrees at 11 bases. After removal of 4 bases from V and 4 bases from J, the junction contained 6 bases not matched to a gene. This CDR3 has 15 amino acids. CDR1 is SGHAT and CDR2 is FQNNGV in the germline V gene. The CDR3 region has the DNA TGTGCCAGCAGCTATGCCGGGACAGGGGGTTACGAGCAGTACTTC. It yields the protein CASSYAGTGGYEQYF.

V usage is TRBV6-2 or TRBV6-3 and J usage is TRBJ2-7; no reliable D call. Germline V gene sequence: CDR1 MNHEY, CDR2 SVGEGT. CDR3 length: 11 residues. Trimming took 8 bases from V and 2 from J, leaving 7 bases between them. The CDR3 sequence is CASCLTYEQYF. The CDR3 nucleotides are TGTGCCAGCTGTTTAACCTACGAGCAGTACTTC.

This clone came up many times. The chain links TRBV2 to TRBJ2-3; D is perhaps TRBD1 (5 bases). Trimming cost V 2 bases and J 3 bases, with 15 bases left between them. CDR3 length equals 16 residues. Germline V gene data show CDR1 as SNHLY and CDR2 as FYNNEI. In DNA form, the CDR3 reads TGTGCCAGCAGTGAACCTCAGGGCGATAATACAGATACGCAGTATTTT. As protein: CASSEPQGDNTDTQYF.

This clone was picked up a small number of times. The chain links TRBV19 to TRBJ2-7; D is tentatively TRBD1 or TRBD2 (5 bases each). CDR1 is LNHDA and CDR2 is SQIVND in the germline V gene (reference sequence). With 7 bases removed from V and 1 base from J, the gap between germline ends came to 23 bases. The CDR3 loop spans 17 amino acids. The CDR3 here is CASTPRWSGTGSYEQYF. For the CDR3, the DNA is TGTGCCAGTACCCCTCGCTGGTCGGGGACCGGGTCCTACGAGCAGTACTTC.

V and J are TRBV6-5 and TRBJ1-1; D might be TRBD1 (6 bases). The germline CDR1 and CDR2 sequences are MNHEY and SVGAGI. This CDR3 is built from 13 residues. Trimming pared 7 bases from V and 14 bases from J, leaving 23 bases between. The CDR3 sequence is CASILQGSTAAFF. The DNA for the CDR3 is TGTGCCAGCATTTTACAGGGTTCCACTGCAGCATTCTTT.

This clone appeared many times. This could be a read error, since a much larger clone is one nucleotide away. This rearrangement joins TRBV9 to TRBJ2-1; 8 bases line up with TRBD2. Germline CDR1 and CDR2: SGDLS and YYNGEE. Unmatched junction bases numbered 7, after V lost 8 bases and J lost 0 bases. This CDR3 has 15 amino acids. The CDR3 DNA is TGTGCCAGAAGCACTCTAGCGGGCTCCTACAATGAGCAGTTCTTC. Amino acid sequence: CARSTLAGSYNEQFF.